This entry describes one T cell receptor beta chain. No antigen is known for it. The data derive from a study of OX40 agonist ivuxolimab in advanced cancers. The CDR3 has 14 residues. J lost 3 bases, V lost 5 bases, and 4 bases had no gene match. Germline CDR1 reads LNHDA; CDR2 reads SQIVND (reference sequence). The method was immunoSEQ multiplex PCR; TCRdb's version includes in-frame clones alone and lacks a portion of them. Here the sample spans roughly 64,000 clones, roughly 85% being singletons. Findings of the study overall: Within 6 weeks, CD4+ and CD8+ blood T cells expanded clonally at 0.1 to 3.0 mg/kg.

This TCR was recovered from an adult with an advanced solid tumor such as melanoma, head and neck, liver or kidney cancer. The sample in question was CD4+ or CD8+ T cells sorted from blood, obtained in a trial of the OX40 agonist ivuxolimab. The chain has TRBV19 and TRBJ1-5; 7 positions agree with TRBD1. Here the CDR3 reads CASSSTGLNQPQHF. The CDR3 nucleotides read TGTGCCAGTAGTTCGACAGGGCTCAATCAGCCCCAGCATTTT.